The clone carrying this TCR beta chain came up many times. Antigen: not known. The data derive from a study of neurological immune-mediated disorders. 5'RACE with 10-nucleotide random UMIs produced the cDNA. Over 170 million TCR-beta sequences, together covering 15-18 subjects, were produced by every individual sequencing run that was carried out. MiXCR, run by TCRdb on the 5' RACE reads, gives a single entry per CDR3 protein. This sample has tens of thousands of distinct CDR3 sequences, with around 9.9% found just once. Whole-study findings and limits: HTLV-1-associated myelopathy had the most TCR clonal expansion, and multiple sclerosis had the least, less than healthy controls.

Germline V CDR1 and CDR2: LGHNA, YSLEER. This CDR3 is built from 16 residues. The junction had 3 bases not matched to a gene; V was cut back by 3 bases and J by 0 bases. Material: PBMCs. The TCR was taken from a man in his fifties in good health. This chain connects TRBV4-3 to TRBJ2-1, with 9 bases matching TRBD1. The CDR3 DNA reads TGCGCCAGCAGCCAGGGGACAGGGACCTCCTACAATGAGCAGTTCTTC. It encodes CASSQGTGTSYNEQFF.